This passage covers 9 T cell receptor beta chains from one sample sequenced in a study of identical twins. TCRdb called the 5' RACE reads again in MiXCR, with one record for every CDR3 protein. Counted here are roughly 720,000 distinct CDR3 sequences, about 18% occurring once; the ten biggest clones make up approximately 14%. The sample also formed part of further work on T cells expressing NK-cell markers.

Sequencing used PBMCs. The receptors originated from a woman between 18 and 29 years old in good health.

This clonotype occurred a few times. The rearrangement links TRBV20-1 to TRBJ2-1; 8 bases are shared with TRBD2. Germline assignment: CDR1 DFQATT and CDR2 SNEGSKA (reference sequence). CDR3 length: 15 amino acids. The V segment lost 2 bases and the J segment 0 bases; nucleotides outside the gene matches: 3. CDR3 DNA sequence: TGCAGTGCTAGACGTAGCGGGAACTCCTACAATGAGCAGTTCTTC. Its translation: CSARRSGNSYNEQFF.

V is TRBV20-1 and J is TRBJ2-5, with 12 positions matching TRBD2. CDR1 DFQATT and CDR2 SNEGSKA come from the germline V gene (reference sequence). The CDR3 covers 17 residues. V gave up 1 base and J gave up 5 bases; unmatched junction bases: 11. CDR3 sequence (DNA): TGCAGTGCTAGAGTCCACCAGAGACTAGCGGGGGAGGAGACCCAGTACTTC. The encoded protein is CSARVHQRLAGEETQYF.

The J gene is TRBJ2-7, the V gene TRBV30, with D unresolved. CDR1 and CDR2 (germline): GTSNPN, SVGIG (reference sequence). The CDR3 has 13 amino acids. Between the trimmed V and J ends, which lost 3 bases and 2 bases, there was a span of 11 bases. The CDR3 coding sequence is TGTGCCTGGAGAGCTATGACTCCCTACGAGCAGTACTTC. Translation gives CAWRAMTPYEQYF.

The chain is built from TRBV20-1 and TRBJ2-2; D is undetermined. Germline V CDR1 and CDR2: DFQATT, SNEGSKA (reference sequence). V lost 0 bases to trimming and J lost 6 bases, with 8 bases between them. This CDR3 has 13 amino acids. The CDR3 loop is CSARDPRAGELFF. The CDR3 DNA reads as TGCAGTGCTAGAGACCCTCGGGCCGGGGAGCTGTTTTTT.

In this sample, this clonotype turned up many times. The chain has TRBV7-8 and TRBJ2-1, with D possibly matching TRBD2 (5 bases). This CDR3 comprises 16 residues. Germline V gene sequence: CDR1 SGHVS, CDR2 FQNEAQ. V lost 4 bases and J lost 3, with 16 bases in between. Here the CDR3 reads CASSSFEGVIYNEQFF. CDR3 in DNA: TGTGCCAGCAGCTCCTTCGAGGGAGTTATCTACAATGAGCAGTTCTTC.

The chain links TRBV21-1 to TRBJ2-7; the table's D call of TRBD2 was not tested on the DNA. TRBV21-1 represents a pseudogene. This CDR3 spans 15 amino acids. CDR3 in DNA: TGTGCCAGCACCTTACCGGAGGACCACTCCTACGAGCAGTACTTC. It translates to CASTLPEDHSYEQYF.

This clonotype was seen ten or more times. The V gene is TRBV29-1, the J gene TRBJ1-2; 7 positions agree with TRBD1. The V and J ends lost 5 bases and 1 base, in that order; junction bases with no gene match: 7. CDR1 and CDR2 (germline): SQVTM, ANQGSEA. The CDR3 spans 14 residues. DNA for the CDR3: TGCAGCGTTTCTGAGGGGGCGGTTAACTATGGCTACACCTTC. This encodes CSVSEGAVNYGYTF.

This clonotype occurred a few times. This sequence joins TRBV6-5 and TRBJ2-5, with 7 bases fitting TRBD2. Germline V CDR1 and CDR2: MNHEY, SVGAGI. Losses at the gene ends were 0 bases for V and 7 bases for J; bases not matched to a gene: 8. The CDR3 is 15 residues long. The CDR3 sequence is CASSYSNLAERTQYF. The CDR3 nucleotides are TGTGCCAGCAGTTACTCGAATCTAGCGGAAAGGACCCAGTACTTC.

This clonotype has only a few counts. This chain connects TRBV4-2 to TRBJ1-5, with D uncertain. Trimming stripped 4 bases from V and 0 bases from J, with 16 bases between. Germline V lookup: CDR1 LGHNA, CDR2 YNFKEQ. The CDR3 spans 17 residues. In nucleotides, the CDR3 is TGTGCCAGCAGCCGCCTTAAGGGTTCGCATAGCAATCAGCCCCAGCATTTT. It yields the protein CASSRLKGSHSNQPQHF.